This T cell receptor beta chain was recovered during a study of neurological immune-mediated disorders. General study findings and limits: Levels of TCR clonal expansion peaked in HTLV-1-associated myelopathy and reached their lowest in multiple sclerosis, under those of healthy controls.

TCRdb analysed the 5' RACE reads with MiXCR anew, one entry per CDR3 protein. In the table there are about 50,000 distinct CDR3 sequences, about a tenth of which are singletons. From 2 million PBMCs stored at -80 C, the unsorted libraries were generated. The CDR3 consists of 17 residues. The V end was cut by 6 bases, the J end by 1 base, with 21 bases between. In germline, CDR1 is SGHVS, CDR2 FQNEAQ. This clonotype has a count of ten or more. What it binds is unknown. Sequencing was performed on PBMCs. The clonotype originates from a woman in her thirties or forties with HTLV-1-associated myelopathy (HAM/TSP). The rearrangement uses TRBV7-8 and TRBJ2-5; tentative D call: TRBD1 (6 bases). CDR3 DNA: TGTGCCAGCAGTTCACAGGGTCGTGGTACTTTCCAAGAGACCCAGTACTTC. It codes for CASSSQGRGTFQETQYF. Full variable domain (outside the CDR3, taken from reference TRBV7-8 and TRBJ2-5): GAGVSQSPRYKVAKRGQDVALRCDPISGHVSLFWYQQALGQGPEFLTYFQNEAQLDKSGLPSDRFFAERPEGSVSTLKIQRTQQEDSAVYLCASSSQGRGTFQETQYFGPGTRLLVL.